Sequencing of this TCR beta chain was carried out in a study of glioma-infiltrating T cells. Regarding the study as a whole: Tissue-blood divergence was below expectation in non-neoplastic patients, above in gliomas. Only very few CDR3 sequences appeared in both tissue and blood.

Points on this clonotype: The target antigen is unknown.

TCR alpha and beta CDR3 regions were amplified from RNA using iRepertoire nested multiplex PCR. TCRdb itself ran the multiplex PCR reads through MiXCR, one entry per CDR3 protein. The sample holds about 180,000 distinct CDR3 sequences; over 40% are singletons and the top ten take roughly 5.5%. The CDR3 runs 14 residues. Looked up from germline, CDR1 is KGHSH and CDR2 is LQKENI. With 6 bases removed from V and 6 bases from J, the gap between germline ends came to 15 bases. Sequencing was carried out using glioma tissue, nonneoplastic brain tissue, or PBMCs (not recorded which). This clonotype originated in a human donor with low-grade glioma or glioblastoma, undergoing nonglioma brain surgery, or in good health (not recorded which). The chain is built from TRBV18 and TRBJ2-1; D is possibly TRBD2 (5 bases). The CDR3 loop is CASSADYFTNEQFF. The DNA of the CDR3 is TGTGCCAGCTCCGCAGACTATTTCACCAATGAGCAGTTCTTC.